This T cell receptor (beta chain) was documented in a study of vaccination and CD4 T cells after COVID-19. Study-wide context: The convalescents were made up of six males and four females, two of whom were Hispanic. Median time from second vaccine dose to sampling was about 77 days (14 to 241). The control cultures got either a CEFX pool, an HIV-1 Nef pool, or no peptide at all.

The treatment was: 10-day PBMC culture with coronavirus spike peptide pools or control peptides (ViraFEST assay). Investigators obtained the unexposed donor's CD4+ T cells before the COVID-19 pandemic (2011-2018). In the ViraFEST assay, peptide-pool expansion preceded TCR sequencing of expanded clonotypes. This clonotype was detected a few times. The antigen is not known. The Oncomine TCR Beta short-read assay was what sequenced the DNA obtained from cultured CD4+ T cells. From the PCR reads, TCRdb called clonotypes with MiXCR, one entry per CDR3 protein. The sample holds about 6,900 distinct CDR3 sequences, roughly 50% seen once. The V gene lost 6 bases and the J gene lost 2 bases, with 13 bases spanning the gap. The germline CDR1 and CDR2 sequences are DFQATT and SNEGSKA (reference sequence). This CDR3 spans 13 amino acids.

The specimen was CD4+ T cells from blood, cultured in vitro. The clonotype originates from a human donor in good health. The chain links TRBV20-1 to TRBJ2-5; D is perhaps TRBD1 (6 bases). The CDR3 DNA follows: TGCAGTGCAAGGGGACAACCTCAAGAGACCCAGTACTTC. This gives the protein CSARGQPQETQYF.